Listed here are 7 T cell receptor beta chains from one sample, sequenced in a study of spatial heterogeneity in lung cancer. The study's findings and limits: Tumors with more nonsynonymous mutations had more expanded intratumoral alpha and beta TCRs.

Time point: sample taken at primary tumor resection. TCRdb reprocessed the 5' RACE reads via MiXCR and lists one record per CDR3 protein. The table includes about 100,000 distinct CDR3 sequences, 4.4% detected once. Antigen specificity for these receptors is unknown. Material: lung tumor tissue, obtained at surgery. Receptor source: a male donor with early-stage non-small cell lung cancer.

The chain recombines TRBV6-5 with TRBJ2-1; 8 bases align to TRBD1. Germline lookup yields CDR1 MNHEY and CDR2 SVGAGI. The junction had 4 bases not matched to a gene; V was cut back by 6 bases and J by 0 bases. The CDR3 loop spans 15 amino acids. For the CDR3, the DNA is TGTGCCAGCAGGTGGACAGGGAGCTCCTACAATGAGCAGTTCTTC. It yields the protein CASRWTGSSYNEQFF.

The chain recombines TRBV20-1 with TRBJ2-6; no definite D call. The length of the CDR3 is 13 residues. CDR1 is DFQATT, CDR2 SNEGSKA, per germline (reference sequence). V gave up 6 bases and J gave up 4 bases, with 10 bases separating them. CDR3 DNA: TGCAGTGCCCGGCGGTCCGGGGCCAACGTCCTGACTTTC. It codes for CSARRSGANVLTF.

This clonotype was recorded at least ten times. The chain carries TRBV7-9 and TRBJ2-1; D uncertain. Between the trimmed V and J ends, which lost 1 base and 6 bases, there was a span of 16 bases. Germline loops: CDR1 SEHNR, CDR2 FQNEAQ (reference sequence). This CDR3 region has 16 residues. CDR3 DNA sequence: TGTGCCAGCAGCTTAGGTCCAGCCACCCCCCGCAATGAGCAGTTCTTC. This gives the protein CASSLGPATPRNEQFF.

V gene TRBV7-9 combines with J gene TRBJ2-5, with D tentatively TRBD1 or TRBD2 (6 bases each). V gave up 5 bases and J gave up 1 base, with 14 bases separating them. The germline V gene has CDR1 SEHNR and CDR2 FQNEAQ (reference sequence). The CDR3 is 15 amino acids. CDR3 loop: CASSLGAGSQETQYF. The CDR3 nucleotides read TGTGCCAGCAGCCTGGGGGCGGGAAGCCAAGAGACCCAGTACTTC.

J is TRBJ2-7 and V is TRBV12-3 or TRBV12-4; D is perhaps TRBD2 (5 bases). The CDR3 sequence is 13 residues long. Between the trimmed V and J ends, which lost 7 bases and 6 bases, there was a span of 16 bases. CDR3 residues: CASKPPGVGEQYF. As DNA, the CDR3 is TGTGCCAGCAAACCCCCCGGGGTGGGCGAGCAGTACTTC.

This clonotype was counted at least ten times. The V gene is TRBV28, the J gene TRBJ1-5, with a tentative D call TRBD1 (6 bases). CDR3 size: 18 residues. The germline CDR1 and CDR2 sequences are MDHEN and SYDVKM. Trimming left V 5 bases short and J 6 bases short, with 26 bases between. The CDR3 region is CASSPQGQLPGGGQPQHF. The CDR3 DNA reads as TGTGCCAGCAGTCCCCAAGGACAGCTCCCAGGTGGTGGTCAGCCCCAGCATTTT.

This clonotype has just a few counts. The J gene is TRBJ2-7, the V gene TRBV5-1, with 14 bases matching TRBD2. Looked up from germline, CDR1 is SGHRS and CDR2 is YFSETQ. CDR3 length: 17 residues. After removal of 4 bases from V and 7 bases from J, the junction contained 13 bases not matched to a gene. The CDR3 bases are TGCGCCAGCAGCGATTACCCGGGACTAGCGGGAGTCGGTGAGCAGTACTTC. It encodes CASSDYPGLAGVGEQYF.